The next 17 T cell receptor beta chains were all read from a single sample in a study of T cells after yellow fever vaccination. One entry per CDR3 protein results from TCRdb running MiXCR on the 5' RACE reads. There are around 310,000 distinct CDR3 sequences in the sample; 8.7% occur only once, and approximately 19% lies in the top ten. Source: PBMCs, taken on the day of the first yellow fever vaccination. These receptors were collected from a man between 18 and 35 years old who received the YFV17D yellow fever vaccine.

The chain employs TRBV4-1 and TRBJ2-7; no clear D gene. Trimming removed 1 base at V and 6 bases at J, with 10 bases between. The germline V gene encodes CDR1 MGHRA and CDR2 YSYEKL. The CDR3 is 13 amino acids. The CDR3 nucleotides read TGCGCCAGCAGCCAAGGGCCGGGCAGCGAGCAGTACGTC. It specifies CASSQGPGSEQYV.

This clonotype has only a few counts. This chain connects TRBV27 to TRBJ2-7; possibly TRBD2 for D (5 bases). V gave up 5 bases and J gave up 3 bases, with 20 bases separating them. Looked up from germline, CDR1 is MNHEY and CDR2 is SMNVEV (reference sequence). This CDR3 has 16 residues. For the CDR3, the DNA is TGTGCCAGCAGTACGACTACTCCCGGTGCGGGCTACGAGCAGTACTTC. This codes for CASSTTTPGAGYEQYF.

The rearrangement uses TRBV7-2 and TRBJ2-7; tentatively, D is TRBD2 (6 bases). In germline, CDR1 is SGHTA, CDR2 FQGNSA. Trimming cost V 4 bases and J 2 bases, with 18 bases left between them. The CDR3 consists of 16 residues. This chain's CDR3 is CASSSRPGTGAYEQYF. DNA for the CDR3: TGTGCCAGCAGCTCCCGACCCGGGACGGGAGCCTACGAGCAGTACTTC.

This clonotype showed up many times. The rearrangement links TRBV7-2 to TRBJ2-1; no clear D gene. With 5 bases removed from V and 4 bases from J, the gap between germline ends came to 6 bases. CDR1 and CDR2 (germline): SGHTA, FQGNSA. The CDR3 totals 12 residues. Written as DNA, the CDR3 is TGTGCCAGCAGCCGGAGATACAATGAGCAGTTCTTC. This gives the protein CASSRRYNEQFF.

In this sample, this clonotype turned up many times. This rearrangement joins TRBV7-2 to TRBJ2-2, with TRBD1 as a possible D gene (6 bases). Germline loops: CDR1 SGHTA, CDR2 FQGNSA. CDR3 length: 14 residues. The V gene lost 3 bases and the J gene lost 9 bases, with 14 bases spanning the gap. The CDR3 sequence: CASSFGQSMRELFF. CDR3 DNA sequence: TGTGCCAGCAGCTTCGGACAGAGCATGAGGGAGCTGTTTTTT.

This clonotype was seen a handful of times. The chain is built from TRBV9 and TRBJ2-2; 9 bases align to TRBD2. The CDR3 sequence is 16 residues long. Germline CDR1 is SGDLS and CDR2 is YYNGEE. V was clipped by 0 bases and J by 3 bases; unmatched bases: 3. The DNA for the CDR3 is TGTGCCAGCAGCGTAGGGACTAGCGAGTACACCGGGGAGCTGTTTTTT. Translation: CASSVGTSEYTGELFF. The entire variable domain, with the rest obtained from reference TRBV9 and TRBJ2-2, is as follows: DSGVTQTPKHLITATGQRVTLRCSPRSGDLSVYWYQQSLDQGLQFLIQYYNGEERAKGNILERFSAQQFPDLHSELNLSSLELGDSALYFCASSVGTSEYTGELFFGEGSRLTVL.

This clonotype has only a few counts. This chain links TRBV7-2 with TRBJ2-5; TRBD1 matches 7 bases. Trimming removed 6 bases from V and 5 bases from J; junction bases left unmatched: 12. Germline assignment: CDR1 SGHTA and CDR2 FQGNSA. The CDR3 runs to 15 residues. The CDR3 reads CASSSRQGVWETQYF. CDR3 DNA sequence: TGTGCCAGCAGTTCTAGACAGGGTGTGTGGGAGACCCAGTACTTC.

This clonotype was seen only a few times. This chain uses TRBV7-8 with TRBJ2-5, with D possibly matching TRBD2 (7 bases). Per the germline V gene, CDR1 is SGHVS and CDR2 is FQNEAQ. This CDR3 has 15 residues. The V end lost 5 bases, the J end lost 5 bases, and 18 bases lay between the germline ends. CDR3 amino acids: CASSILGGPGETQYF. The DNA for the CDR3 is TGTGCCAGCAGCATCCTGGGGGGGCCCGGGGAGACCCAGTACTTC.

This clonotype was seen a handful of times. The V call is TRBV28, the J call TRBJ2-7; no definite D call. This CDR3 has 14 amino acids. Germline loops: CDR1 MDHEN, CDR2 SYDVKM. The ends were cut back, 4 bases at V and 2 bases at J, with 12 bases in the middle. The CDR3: CASSSRSIAYEQYV. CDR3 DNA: TGTGCCAGCAGTTCTCGAAGTATCGCCTACGAGCAGTACGTC.

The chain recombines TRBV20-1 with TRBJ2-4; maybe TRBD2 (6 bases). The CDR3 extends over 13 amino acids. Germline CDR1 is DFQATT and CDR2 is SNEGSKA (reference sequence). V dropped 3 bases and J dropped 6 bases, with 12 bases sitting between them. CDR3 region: CSASSHGGNIQYF. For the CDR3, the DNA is TGCAGTGCTAGTTCCCACGGGGGAAACATTCAGTACTTC.

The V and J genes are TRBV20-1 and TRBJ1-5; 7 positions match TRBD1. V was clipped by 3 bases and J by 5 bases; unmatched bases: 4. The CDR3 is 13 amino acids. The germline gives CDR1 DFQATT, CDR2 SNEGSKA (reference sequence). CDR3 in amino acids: CSASRGVDQPQHF. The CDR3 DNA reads TGCAGTGCTAGCAGGGGGGTCGATCAGCCCCAGCATTTT.

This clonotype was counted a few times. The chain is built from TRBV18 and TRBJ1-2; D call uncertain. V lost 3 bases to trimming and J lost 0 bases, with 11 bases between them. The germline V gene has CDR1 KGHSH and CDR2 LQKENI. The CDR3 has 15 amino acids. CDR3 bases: TGTGCCAGCTCACCTTCGGGTACGACTAACTATGGCTACACCTTC. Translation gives CASSPSGTTNYGYTF.

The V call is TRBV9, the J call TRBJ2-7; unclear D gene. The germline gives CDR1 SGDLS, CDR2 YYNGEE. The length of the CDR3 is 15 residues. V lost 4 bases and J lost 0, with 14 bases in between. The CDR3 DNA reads TGTGCCAGCAGCCTTGGGCGCGGAAACTCCTACGAGCAGTACTTC. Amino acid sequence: CASSLGRGNSYEQYF.

In DNA, the CDR3 is TGTGCCAGCAGCTCCCGGACAGCTCCAATATATGGCTACACCTTC. Translated, it gives CASSSRTAPIYGYTF. V usage is TRBV7-9 and J usage is TRBJ1-2; the D gene is possibly TRBD1 (6 bases). The CDR3 runs 15 residues. In germline, CDR1 is SEHNR, CDR2 FQNEAQ (reference sequence). Trimming shortened V by 4 bases and J by 5 bases, and 17 bases separated the two germline ends.

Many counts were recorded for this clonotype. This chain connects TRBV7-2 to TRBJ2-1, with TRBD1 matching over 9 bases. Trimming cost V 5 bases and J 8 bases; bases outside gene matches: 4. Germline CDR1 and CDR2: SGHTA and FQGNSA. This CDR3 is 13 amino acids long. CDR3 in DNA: TGTGCCAGCAGCCCGGACAGGGGCGATGAGCAGTTCTTC. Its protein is CASSPDRGDEQFF. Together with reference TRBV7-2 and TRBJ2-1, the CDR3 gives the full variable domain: GAGVSQSPSNKVTEKGKDVELRCDPISGHTALYWYRQSLGQGLEFLIYFQGNSAPDKSGLPSDRFSAERTGGSVSTLTIQRTQQEDSAVYLCASSPDRGDEQFFGPGTRLTVL.

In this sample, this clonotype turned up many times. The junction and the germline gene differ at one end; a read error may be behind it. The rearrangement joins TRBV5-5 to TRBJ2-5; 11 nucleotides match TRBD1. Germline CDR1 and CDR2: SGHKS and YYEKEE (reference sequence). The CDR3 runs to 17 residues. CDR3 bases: TGTGCCAGCAGTTTGGGCCTGGACAGGGGGCGCCCAGAGACCCAGTACTTC. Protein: CASSLGLDRGRPETQYF.

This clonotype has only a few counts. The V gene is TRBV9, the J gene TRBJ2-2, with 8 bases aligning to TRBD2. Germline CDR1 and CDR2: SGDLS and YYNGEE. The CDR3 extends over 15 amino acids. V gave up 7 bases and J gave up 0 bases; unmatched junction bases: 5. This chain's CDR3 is CASRVGGANTGELFF. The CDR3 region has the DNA TGTGCCAGCCGGGTCGGGGGGGCGAACACCGGGGAGCTGTTTTTT.